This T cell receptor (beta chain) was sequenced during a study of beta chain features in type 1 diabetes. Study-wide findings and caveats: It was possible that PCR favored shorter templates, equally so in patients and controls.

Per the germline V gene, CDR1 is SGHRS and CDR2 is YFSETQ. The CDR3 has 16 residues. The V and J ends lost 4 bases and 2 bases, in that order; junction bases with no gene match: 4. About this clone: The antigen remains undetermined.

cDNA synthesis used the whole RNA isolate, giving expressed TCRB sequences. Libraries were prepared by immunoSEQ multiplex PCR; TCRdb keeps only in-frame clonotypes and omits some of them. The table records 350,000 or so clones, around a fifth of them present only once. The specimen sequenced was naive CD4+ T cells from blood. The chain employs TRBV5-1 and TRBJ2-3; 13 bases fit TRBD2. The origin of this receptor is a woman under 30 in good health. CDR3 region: CASSPGTSGDTDTQYF. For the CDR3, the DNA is TGCGCCAGCAGCCCCGGGACTAGCGGGGACACAGATACGCAGTATTTT.